This T cell receptor (beta chain) was identified during a study of shared clonotypes between healthy human individuals. Study-level background: A donor's plate count was three for CD4 naive and three for CD4 memory; CD8 naive had two and CD8 memory one.

Regarding this clone: Its antigen remains unknown.

Study-wide points: Donor clonotype sharing was expected to depend on sequencing depth.

Profiled with immunoSEQ multiplex PCR; TCRdb holds only in-frame clones, not every one. The repertoire holds roughly 700,000 clones, with around 90% as singletons. The CDR3 runs to 14 residues. The V segment lost 3 bases and the J segment 6 bases; nucleotides outside the gene matches: 5. CDR1 and CDR2 from the germline V gene are SGHDN and FVKESK. Donors, healthy HIV-negative adults, lacked recent acute infections or vaccinations. Sequencing used memory CD8+ T cells from PBMCs. Noted subset: CD45RO+ cells pooled with CCR7-negative TemRA cells. The V gene is TRBV14, the J gene TRBJ2-7, with 10 bases lining up with TRBD2. The receptor's source is a man aged 18 to 30 in good health. Some clones in this sample may be carry-over from other donors' samples. The CDR3 coding sequence is TGTGCCAGCAGCCATCTAGCGGGAGTCCGCGAGCAGTACTTC. Residues: CASSHLAGVREQYF.